This T cell receptor beta chain is from a study of T cell changes during pregnancy in multiple sclerosis. Generated by immunoSEQ multiplex PCR, the TCRdb table keeps only in-frame clones and is missing some. This table holds approximately 90,000 clones, approximately 92% found once. The V and J ends lost 2 bases and 6 bases respectively, with 11 bases between them. CDR3 size: 14 residues. The germline CDR1 and CDR2 sequences are SGHTA and FQGTGA. This TCR was sampled from a female donor with multiple sclerosis, enrolled in a pregnancy study. This chain links TRBV7-3 with TRBJ2-1; D perhaps matches TRBD1 (5 bases). The sequencing used peripheral blood, collected after pregnancy. As DNA, the CDR3 is TGTGCCAGCAGCTTAGGTTCTGGGGCCAATGAGCAGTTCTTC. It codes for CASSLGSGANEQFF.